This T cell receptor beta chain is drawn from a study of blood T cell repertoires in COVID-19. The wider study: The cDNA or gDNA used as material had been derived from T cells, B-cell-depleted T cells, or PBMCs.

The V gene's germline CDR1 is SGHDN and CDR2 FVKESK. V was clipped by 4 bases and J by 3 bases; unmatched bases: 3. This CDR3 contains 15 residues. Assay: immunoSEQ multiplex PCR; the TCRdb copy retains only in-frame clones and omits some. The sample has 300,000 to 400,000 clones; around 89% are singletons. The origin of this receptor is a woman under 40 with acute COVID-19. V usage is TRBV14 and J usage is TRBJ2-1; 10 bases are shared with TRBD1. Sequenced sample: PBMCs or T cells enriched from blood (not recorded which). In nucleotides, the CDR3 is TGTGCCAGCAGCCTCCGGGACAGGGGCTACAATGAGCAGTTCTTC. Protein sequence: CASSLRDRGYNEQFF.